This T cell receptor beta chain was documented in a study of CD8 T cells in ankylosing spondylitis. TCRdb ran MiXCR on the 5' RACE reads and lists one entry per CDR3 protein. The table has 670,000 or so distinct CDR3 sequences, around 19% seen once. Study conclusions and caveats: A TCR beta motif of eight or nine highly homologous variants seemed to mark ankylosing spondylitis blood.

This clonotype was detected many times. The antigen remains unidentified. CDR1 and CDR2 (germline): SGHTA, FQGNSA. V lost 3 bases to trimming and J lost 7 bases; unmatched junction nucleotides: 7. The CDR3 is 15 residues long. Sequences were obtained from blood, either unsorted or a sorted T cell fraction (not recorded which). The chain recombines TRBV7-2 with TRBJ2-1, with 9 bases aligning to TRBD1. The TCR was taken from a male donor with ankylosing spondylitis. CDR3 nucleotide sequence: TGTGCCAGCAGCTTGGGACCGGGACAGGGAAATGAGCAGTTCTTC. Translating it yields CASSLGPGQGNEQFF.